This T cell receptor (beta chain) was identified during a study of T cell repertoires in cytomegalovirus infection. Study-level information: Selected CMV epitopes included recently identified HLA-C-restricted ones as well as well-studied HLA-B-restricted ones. Both a matching HLA type and CMV infection were indicated by public TCR beta signatures.

In its sample, this clonotype was seen a few times. Its antigen remains unidentified. In germline, CDR1 is SGHTA, CDR2 FQGNSA. This CDR3 region has 15 residues. Trimming removed 1 base from V and 0 bases from J; junction bases left unmatched: 2. TCRdb processed the reads anew with MiXCR; each CDR3 protein has one entry. The table shows 100,000 to 150,000 distinct CDR3 sequences, with 32% occurring only once. Study outcomes and limitations: The ex vivo response showed dominance by HLA-C-restricted CMV-specific TCR beta clonotypes. CMV carriers with the relevant HLA were identified by cumulative public TCR beta family frequency.

This TCR was sampled from a human donor in good health (CMV status not recorded). Some clones in this sample may be carry-over from other donors' samples. The specimen comprised CD8+ T cells from cultured PBMCs, sampled from culture after CMV antigen stimulation. The genes are TRBV7-2 and TRBJ2-7, with 8 positions matching TRBD2. The DNA of the CDR3 is TGTGCCAGCAGCTTAGACAGCGGGAGCTCCTACGAGCAGTACTTC. Amino acids: CASSLDSGSSYEQYF.